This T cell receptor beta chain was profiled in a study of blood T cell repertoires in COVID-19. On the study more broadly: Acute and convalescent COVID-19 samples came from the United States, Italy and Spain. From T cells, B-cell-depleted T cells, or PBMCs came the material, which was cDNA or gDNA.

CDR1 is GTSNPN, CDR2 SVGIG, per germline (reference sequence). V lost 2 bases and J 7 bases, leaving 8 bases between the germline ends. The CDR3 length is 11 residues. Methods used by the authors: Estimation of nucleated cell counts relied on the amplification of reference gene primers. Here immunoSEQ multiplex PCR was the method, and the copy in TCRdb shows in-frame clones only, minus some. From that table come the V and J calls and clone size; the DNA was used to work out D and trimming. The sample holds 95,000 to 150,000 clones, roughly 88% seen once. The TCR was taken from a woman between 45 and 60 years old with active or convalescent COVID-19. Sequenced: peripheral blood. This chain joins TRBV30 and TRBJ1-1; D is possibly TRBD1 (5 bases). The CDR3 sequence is CAWSSDSEAFF. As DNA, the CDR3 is TGTGCCTGGAGTTCCGACAGTGAAGCTTTCTTT.